A single sample gave rise to the 2 T cell receptor beta chains below, sequenced in a study of cytomegalovirus exposure and HLA in healthy donors. Method: immunoSEQ multiplex PCR; TCRdb's copy keeps in-frame clones and lacks some. The table has 150,000 to 200,000 clones, approximately 96% seen once; the top ten hold under 0.9%. Sequences were obtained from PBMCs. The receptors were gathered from a young woman in good health and CMV-seronegative.

Details on this clone: Distinct nucleotide sequences in the sample also encode this CDR3. Here the CDR3 DNA reads TGTGCCAGCTCACCACCGGGGACAGGGGTCTACGAGCAGTACTTC. This sequence encodes CASSPPGTGVYEQYF. The genes are TRBV18 and TRBJ2-7; 10 positions agree with TRBD1. Per the germline V gene, CDR1 is KGHSH and CDR2 is LQKENI. The J segment lost 3 bases and the V segment lost 0 bases, leaving 2 bases of the junction unmatched. The CDR3 has 15 residues.

The V and J genes are TRBV19 and TRBJ1-1, with 7 bases lining up with TRBD1. Germline trimming cut 8 bases from V and 2 bases from J; bases unmatched to any gene: 8. This CDR3 spans 14 amino acids. In germline, CDR1 is LNHDA, CDR2 SQIVND (reference sequence). The CDR3 DNA follows: TGTGCCAGTGGGAGACAGGGACAAAACACTGAAGCTTTCTTT. Its protein product is CASGRQGQNTEAFF. Drawing the rest from reference TRBV19 and TRBJ1-1, the complete variable domain is DGGITQSPKYLFRKEGQNVTLSCEQNLNHDAMYWYRQDPGQGLRLIYYSQIVNDFQKGDIAEGYSVSREKKESFPLTVTSAQKNPTAFYLCASGRQGQNTEAFFGQGTRLTVV.